This TCR beta chain was recorded in a study of blood T cell repertoires in COVID-19. V shed 2 bases and J 4 bases; nucleotides not matched to a gene: 5. There are 16 residues in the CDR3. Method: immunoSEQ multiplex PCR; TCRdb's copy keeps in-frame clones and lacks some. The repertoire holds 150,000 to 160,000 clones, with roughly nine tenths as singletons. The chain carries TRBV23-1 and TRBJ2-5; 12 positions agree with TRBD2. TRBV23-1 qualifies as an ORF whose function is uncertain. The receptor comes from a woman aged 35 to 49 with acute or convalescent COVID-19. Source material: peripheral blood. The CDR3 loop reads CASSQPTSGSRETQYF. CDR3 coding DNA: TGCGCCAGCAGTCAACCGACTAGCGGGAGTAGAGAGACCCAGTACTTC.